Listed below are T cell receptor beta chains from one sample, sequenced in a study of blood T cell repertoires in COVID-19. Profiling relied on immunoSEQ multiplex PCR, and the TCRdb table lists in-frame clones only, not all of them. The sample includes 250,000 to 350,000 clones, about 91% of them seen just once. Sequencing was done on a sample of peripheral blood. Receptor source: an older woman with acute or convalescent COVID-19. Both conserved end residues are part of each CDR3. The order of the fields is D gene, clone size, V gene, J gene, CDR3 DNA, CDR3 protein. D genes are given only for firm matches. Not all rows give a size; the values are once, few, many and, for expanded clones, a class.

TRBD2	NA	TRBV28	TRBJ2-7	TGTGCCAGCTTTTCGGGAGGGTCCGAGCAGTACTTC	CASFSGGSEQYF
NA	NA	TRBV18	TRBJ1-3	TGTGCCAGCTCACCAGGGGCCACGAGCTCTGGAAACACCATATATTTT	CASSPGATSSGNTIYF
TRBD1	NA	TRBV5-4	TRBJ1-6	TGTGCCAGCAGCTTAAACAGGGGTTATTCACCCCTCCACTTT	CASSLNRGYSPLHF
NA	NA	TRBV7-6	TRBJ2-1	TGTGCCAGCAGCTTAGCGGGGGGGCCGGCCAATGAGCAGTTCTTC	CASSLAGGPANEQFF
NA	NA	TRBV5-1	TRBJ2-1	TGCGCCAGCAGCTTGGGTTACACAGGCCAGTTCTTC	CASSLGYTGQFF
NA	NA	TRBV18	TRBJ1-2	TGTGCCAGCTCACCAAAGGCCCTTCCGGGGTTCTTC	CASSPKALPGFF
NA	NA	TRBV27	TRBJ2-1	TGTGCCAGCAGTCCCTCCACAGGGAACAATGAGCAGTTCTTC	CASSPSTGNNEQFF
NA	NA	TRBV25-1	TRBJ1-6	TGTGCCAGCAGCGGAGGGTTTTCCTATAATTCACCCCTCCACTTT	CASSGGFSYNSPLHF
TRBD1	NA	TRBV7-8	TRBJ1-2	TGTGCCAGCAGCTTATGGGACAGGGACGGCTACACCTTC	CASSLWDRDGYTF
TRBD2	NA	TRBV9	TRBJ2-7	TGTGCCAGCAACATCTCAGCGGGGAGCTCCTACGAGCAGTACTTC	CASNISAGSSYEQYF
NA	NA	TRBV30	TRBJ2-5	TGTGCCTGGAGTCCCGACACGGAGACCCAGTACTTC	CAWSPDTETQYF
NA	once	TRBV19	TRBJ1-4	TGTGCCAGTAGGCGACAGGATCAACGGGAAAAACTGTTTTTT	CASRRQDQREKLFF
NA	NA	TRBV28	TRBJ2-7	TGTGCCAGCAGTTTAGTGAGTCTTCACGAGCAGTACTTC	CASSLVSLHEQYF
TRBD2	NA	TRBV6-2/TRBV6-3	TRBJ2-7	TGTGCCAGCAGTTGGGGGACTAGCGGTTACGAGCAGTACTTC	CASSWGTSGYEQYF
NA	NA	TRBV4-1	TRBJ1-3	TGCGCCAGCAGCTCTCGAGGGACCATATATTTT	CASSSRGTIYF
TRBD1	NA	TRBV28	TRBJ1-3	TGTGCCAGCGGGGACAGGGGGGGTCCTACTGGAAACACCATATATTTT	CASGDRGGPTGNTIYF
NA	NA	TRBV24-1	TRBJ1-5	TGTGCCACCAGTGATTTATCAGGGAATCAGCCCCAGCATTTT	CATSDLSGNQPQHF
TRBD1	NA	TRBV29-1	TRBJ2-5	TGCAGCGTTGCCCGACAGGGGGTACGGGAGACCCAGTACTTC	CSVARQGVRETQYF
TRBD2	NA	TRBV10-2	TRBJ2-7	TGCGCCAGCAGAGCTACTAGCGGGAGCTGGTCCTACGAGCAGTACTTC	CASRATSGSWSYEQYF
NA	NA	TRBV18	TRBJ2-1	TGTGCCAGCTCACCGCTACAGAGTCTCTACAATGAGCAGTTCTTC	CASSPLQSLYNEQFF
TRBD1	NA	TRBV18	TRBJ1-5	TGTGCCAGCTCAGGGACAGCTAGTCAGCCCCAGCATTTT	CASSGTASQPQHF
TRBD1	NA	TRBV11-3	TRBJ2-1	TGTGCCAGCAGCTCACGACAGGGGGCGTCCTACAATGAGCAGTTCTTC	CASSSRQGASYNEQFF
TRBD1	NA	TRBV9	TRBJ2-3	TGTGCCAGCAATGGACAGGGCCTAAAGGGAGATACGCAGTATTTT	CASNGQGLKGDTQYF
TRBD2	NA	TRBV28	TRBJ2-7	TGTGCCAGCAGTCCCATGCTAGCGGGGGTCTACGAGCAGTACTTC	CASSPMLAGVYEQYF
NA	NA	TRBV6-1	TRBJ1-6	TGTGCCAGCAGTGAAGCAGCAGGGGCACGGAATTCACCCCTCCACTTT	CASSEAAGARNSPLHF
NA	once	TRBV5-1	TRBJ2-1	TGCGCCAGCAGCTTGGCGAGGAATGAGCAGTTCTTC	CASSLARNEQFF
NA	NA	TRBV5-8	TRBJ1-4	TGTGCCAGCAGCCCGAAAGGGGCAACTAATGAAAAACTGTTTTTT	CASSPKGATNEKLFF
NA	NA	TRBV6-1	TRBJ2-2	TGTGCCAGCAGTGACAGGGGGAGGAACGGGGAGCTGTTTTTT	CASSDRGRNGELFF
NA	few	TRBV7-8	TRBJ2-3	TGTGCCAGCAGCTTAGATGGGGGGAACACAGATACGCAGTATTTT	CASSLDGGNTDTQYF
TRBD1	NA	TRBV5-5	TRBJ1-2	TGTGCCAGCAGCTTCTTATCCCTCGCGACAGGGGGAGGCGATGGCTACACCTTC	CASSFLSLATGGGDGYTF
NA	once	TRBV28	TRBJ1-5	TGTGCCAGCACTACCTTGGCAGGGGACAATCAGCCCCAGCATTTT	CASTTLAGDNQPQHF
NA	NA	TRBV7-3	TRBJ2-1	TGTGCCAGCAGCCCAACGGTAGAGGGTTCCTACAATGAGCAGTTCTTC	CASSPTVEGSYNEQFF
NA	NA	TRBV7-8	TRBJ1-1	TGTGCCAGCAGCTTACGGGTTGTGAGGACTGAAGCTTTCTTT	CASSLRVVRTEAFF
NA	NA	TRBV7-3	TRBJ1-4	TGTGCCAGCAGCCCGGGAGGGGCGGGAGAAAAACTGTTTTTT	CASSPGGAGEKLFF
NA	NA	TRBV27	TRBJ2-1	TGTGCCAGCAGCGTTCGAGGTTACGATGAGCAGTTCTTC	CASSVRGYDEQFF
NA	NA	TRBV5-6	TRBJ1-5	TGTGCCAGCAGCATCTTCCCCACAGCTAGCAATCAGCCCCAGCATTTT	CASSIFPTASNQPQHF
NA	NA	TRBV4-2	TRBJ1-5	TGTGCCAGCAGCCAAGATTACGGCCAGGACAATCAGCCCCAGCATTTT	CASSQDYGQDNQPQHF
TRBD1	NA	TRBV19	TRBJ2-6	TGTGCCAGTAGGGGACAGGGTGACTCTGGGGCCAACGTCCTGACTTTC	CASRGQGDSGANVLTF
TRBD1	NA	TRBV30	TRBJ2-3	TGTGCCTGGAGTGGGACAGGGGGCGCAGATACGCAGTATTTT	CAWSGTGGADTQYF
TRBD2	NA	TRBV27	TRBJ2-7	TGTGCCAGCACTCCTCTCGGGGGGGGCCACGAGCAGTACTTC	CASTPLGGGHEQYF
NA	NA	TRBV5-1	TRBJ1-4	TGCGCCAGCAGCTCCGACACCGCAACTAATGAAAAACTGTTTTTT	CASSSDTATNEKLFF
NA	NA	TRBV11-2	TRBJ1-1	TGTGCCAGCAGCTTATGGGGCCTGAACACTGAAGCTTTCTTT	CASSLWGLNTEAFF
NA	NA	TRBV28	TRBJ2-5	TGTGCCAGTGGCCCGAACGACCGCGGGACCCAGTACTTC	CASGPNDRGTQYF
TRBD1	NA	TRBV4-2	TRBJ1-3	TGTGCCAGCAGCCAAGAAGGGACAGGCGTGAACACCATATATTTT	CASSQEGTGVNTIYF
TRBD1	NA	TRBV28	TRBJ1-1	TGTGCCAGCAGTCCCCCAAGGACAGGGGTGAGCACTGAAGCTTTCTTT	CASSPPRTGVSTEAFF
NA	NA	TRBV7-2	TRBJ1-2	TGTGCCAGCAGCGATACAGGGTACGGCTACACCTTC	CASSDTGYGYTF
NA	NA	TRBV7-9	TRBJ1-2	TGTGCCAGCAGCTTAGCGAAAGCGAACTATGGCTACACCTTC	CASSLAKANYGYTF
NA	NA	TRBV15	TRBJ2-3	TGTGCCACCAGCAGCCGTGTGGGGGGAACAGATACGCAGTATTTT	CATSSRVGGTDTQYF
NA	NA	TRBV6-2/TRBV6-3	TRBJ2-5	TGTGCCAGCAGCCGAGGAGAGACCCAGTACTTC	CASSRGETQYF
TRBD2	NA	TRBV30	TRBJ2-1	TGTGCCTGGAGCGGGGGGACTAGCGTGTGGGGAGAGCAGTTCTTC	CAWSGGTSVWGEQFF
TRBD1	NA	TRBV29-1	TRBJ2-7	TGCAGCGTAACCCCGGGACAGGGGCCCTACGAGCAGTACTTC	CSVTPGQGPYEQYF
NA	NA	TRBV4-2	TRBJ1-3	TGTGCCAGCAGCCAAGAGGAGCTCTCTGGAAACACCATATATTTT	CASSQEELSGNTIYF
TRBD1	once	TRBV18	TRBJ2-2	TGTGCCAGCTCACCCAAGACAGGGAGCGGGGAGCTGTTTTTT	CASSPKTGSGELFF
NA	NA	TRBV7-2	TRBJ2-7	TGTGCCAGCAGCTTAGCGGGGAGCCTCTACGAGCAGTACTTC	CASSLAGSLYEQYF
NA	once	TRBV9	TRBJ1-4	TGTGCCAGCAGCCAGACAGGCCGTAATGAAAAACTGTTTTTT	CASSQTGRNEKLFF